This TCR beta chain is drawn from a study of shared clonotypes between healthy human individuals. Trimming shortened V by 1 base and J by 4 bases, and 15 bases separated the two germline ends. CDR1 SGDLS and CDR2 YYNGEE come from the germline V gene. The CDR3 covers 15 residues. Terminally differentiated effector memory CD45RA+ cells were excluded by CCR7 positive selection of CD45RO-negative cells. The donor population consisted of healthy HIV-negative adults with no recent acute infections or vaccinations. The assay was immunoSEQ multiplex PCR, and TCRdb's table has in-frame clones only and misses some. There are hundreds of thousands of clones in the sample; 80% to 95% occur only once, and approximately 25% lies in the top ten.

The sequence was obtained from a man between 25 and 39 years old in good health. Material for sequencing was naive CD8+ T cells sorted from blood. This chain joins TRBV9 and TRBJ2-7; TRBD2 is a possible D gene (5 bases). DNA for the CDR3: TGTGCCAGCAGCGTAACGGGGAGCGCTTATTACGAGCAGTACTTC. Protein product: CASSVTGSAYYEQYF.